This TCR beta chain was recovered during a study of T cell responses to AZD1222 COVID-19 vaccine. Study outcomes and limitations: Close to half of all spike-specific TCRs reportedly target regions of the variants that are unmutated. Most donors were white British and more were female, and clonal diversity was possibly underestimated.

As for this clone: Its antigen is unknown.

V was pared by 2 bases and J by 8 bases, with 16 bases between. Germline CDR1 is SGHNT and CDR2 is YYREEE (reference sequence). The length of the CDR3 is 14 residues. The data were produced by immunoSEQ multiplex PCR, yet TCRdb's version contains in-frame clones alone and is incomplete. The sample holds tens of thousands of clones, approximately 80% seen once. The TCR sequence derives from an adult in good health. The rearrangement uses TRBV5-4 and TRBJ1-2; D is ambiguous. The specimen comprised peripheral blood, sampled on day 0 of AZD1222 vaccination. The CDR3 sequence is CASSFLGVLGGYTF. The CDR3 DNA reads as TGTGCCAGCAGCTTCCTCGGAGTATTAGGGGGCTACACCTTC.